The 29 T cell receptor beta chains below all came from one sample that was sequenced in a study of tumor and adjacent non-tumor tissue in lung cancer. A modified ARM-PCR protocol with three rounds of nested PCR amplified TCRbeta. TCRdb re-called the multiplex PCR reads with MiXCR, one entry per CDR3 protein. The sample has roughly 81,000 distinct CDR3 sequences, around three fifths seen once. RNA was extracted from bulk tissue without any cell sorting. The sample consisted of lung tumor tissue. The receptors here all came from a man in his 70s with non-small cell lung cancer.

The chain recombines TRBV6-1 with TRBJ1-5; tentatively, D is TRBD1 (5 bases). The J call may not be correct, given that the DNA end is closer to TRBJ2-3. Germline assignment: CDR1 MNHNS and CDR2 SASEGT. This CDR3 has 15 amino acids. The CDR3 DNA follows: TGTGCCAGCAATGGGGCACCTTATAGCAATCAGCCCCAGTATTTT. Protein product: CASNGAPYSNQPQYF.

On this clonotype: A read error may be the cause here, since a much bigger clone is one base away. The V gene is TRBV28, the J gene TRBJ1-2; TRBD1 agrees at 8 bases. CDR1 is MDHEN and CDR2 is SYDVKM in the germline V gene. After removal of 5 bases from V and 8 bases from J, the junction contained 10 bases not matched to a gene. This CDR3 is built from 14 residues. The CDR3 sequence: CASSLGQGAQGYTF. The CDR3 DNA sequence: TGTGCCAGCAGTCTCGGTCAGGGGGCGCAAGGCTACACCTTC.

Turning to this clonotype: One junction end disagrees with the germline gene, perhaps due to a read error. This rearrangement joins TRBV6-5 to TRBJ1-1; 9 positions match TRBD1. Germline CDR1 MNHEY, CDR2 SVGAGI. The CDR3 spans 15 residues. The CDR3, as DNA: TGTGCCAGCAATCAGCCCGGGACAGGGCTCACTGAAGCTTCCTTT. Translated, it gives CASNQPGTGLTEASF.

This clonotype has a count of ten or more. The chain recombines TRBV29-1 with TRBJ2-7; the match to TRBD1 covers 8 bases. The CDR3 is made up of 15 amino acids. In germline, CDR1 is SQVTM, CDR2 ANQGSEA. With V trimmed by 2 bases and J by 4 bases, 10 bases remained unmatched. CDR3 loop: CSVEMGGQGGYEQYF. The CDR3 nucleotides are TGCAGCGTTGAAATGGGAGGACAGGGCGGATACGAGCAGTACTTC.

Turning to this clonotype: The conserved closing phenylalanine or tryptophan is absent in this CDR3, likely reflecting a read error. V gene TRBV29-1 combines with J gene TRBJ2-6; D not resolved. Trimming shortened V by 4 bases and J by 2 bases, and 9 bases separated the two germline ends. Germline loops: CDR1 SQVTM, CDR2 ANQGSEA. The CDR3 extends over 14 amino acids. CDR3 sequence reads: CSVAVLTGANVLTY. CDR3 nucleotide sequence: TGCAGCGTTGCGGTGCTCACTGGGGCCAACGTCCTGACTTAC.

This clonotype was detected ten times or more. This chain uses TRBV10-2 with TRBJ2-3, with 14 nucleotides matching TRBD2. Trimming took 2 bases from V and 1 from J; bases not matched to a gene: 2. Germline-derived CDR1 and CDR2 are WSHSY and SAAADI. CDR3 length: 17 residues. The CDR3 loop reads CASSEGTSGSRTDTQYF. CDR3 bases: TGCGCCAGCAGTGAGGGGACTAGCGGGAGTCGCACAGATACGCAGTATTTT.

The rearrangement uses TRBV5-6 and TRBJ1-5, with D hard to call. Germline CDR1 and CDR2: SGHDT and YYEEEE. V was shortened by 0 bases and J by 2 bases, with 9 bases between the two germline ends. The CDR3 is made up of 15 amino acids. As DNA, the CDR3 is TGTGCCAGCAGCTTGGGAATGGTTGGCAATCAGCCCCAGCATTTT. This sequence encodes CASSLGMVGNQPQHF.

About this clonotype: This may be a read error: a much more frequent sequence differs by one nucleotide. This sequence joins TRBV29-1 and TRBJ2-7; D uncertain. The CDR3 consists of 12 residues. Germline loops: CDR1 SQVTM, CDR2 ANQGSEA. Here the CDR3 DNA reads TGCGGCGTTGGAAGGTCGCTAGACGAGCAGTACTTC. This translates into CGVGRSLDEQYF.

The chain recombines TRBV11-2 with TRBJ2-1, with 12 bases lining up with TRBD2. The V and J ends lost 8 bases and 7 bases, in that order; junction bases with no gene match: 12. The CDR3 has 16 residues. Germline loops: CDR1 SGHAT, CDR2 FQNNGV. The CDR3 DNA reads TGTGCCAGCGGCTCTCCGACTAGCGGGGGTCGAAATGAGCAGTTCTTC. It yields the protein CASGSPTSGGRNEQFF.

This chain uses TRBV29-1 with TRBJ1-2, with unresolved D. Germline V lookup: CDR1 SQVTM, CDR2 ANQGSEA. The CDR3 is made up of 13 amino acids. Trimming pared 5 bases from V and 4 bases from J, leaving 14 bases between. CDR3 bases: TGCAGCGTTACGACGGTAGGGAGCTATGGCTACACCTTC. As protein: CSVTTVGSYGYTF.

As regards this clonotype: At one end, the junction sequence differs from germline, possibly due to a read error. The rearrangement joins TRBV11-2 to TRBJ2-2; D might be TRBD1 or TRBD2, each matching 5 bases. There are 15 residues in the CDR3. The germline CDR1 and CDR2 sequences are SGHAT and FQNNGV. CDR3 region: CASSLLRGCAGELFF. The DNA for the CDR3 is TGTGCCAGCAGCTTATTAAGGGGTTGCGCCGGGGAGTTGTTTTTT. Full variable domain (missing parts from reference TRBV11-2 and TRBJ2-2): EAGVAQSPRYKIIEKRQSVAFWCNPISGHATLYWYQQILGQGPKLLIQFQNNGVVDDSQLPKDRFSAERLKGVDSTLKIQPAKLEDSAVYLCASSLLRGCAGELFFGEGSRLTVL.

To note about this clonotype: With a much larger clone just one base away, this may be a read error. The chain has TRBV10-3 and TRBJ2-5; D gene unclear. The CDR3 consists of 13 residues. Germline CDR1 ENHRY, CDR2 SYGVKD. The V end lost 6 bases, the J end lost 5 bases, and 13 bases lay between the germline ends. The CDR3 protein is CAIREETVETQYF. CDR3 DNA sequence: TGTGCCATCAGAGAGGAGACGGTGGAGACCCAGTACTTC.

Notes on this clonotype: No conserved phenylalanine or tryptophan is present at the end of the CDR3, so a read error is the likely explanation. The chain employs TRBV29-1 and TRBJ2-2; perhaps TRBD1 as D (5 bases). The V end was cut by 6 bases, the J end by 2 bases, with 13 bases between. The CDR3 has 14 amino acids. Germline-derived CDR1 and CDR2 are SQVTM and ANQGSEA. The CDR3 region has the DNA TGCAGCGTAGCAGGGATAGTTAACACCGGGGAGCTGTTTTCT. It yields the protein CSVAGIVNTGELFS.

With regard to this clonotype: It is likely a read error, because the conserved phenylalanine at the end of the CDR3 is missing. The V gene is TRBV5-4, the J gene TRBJ2-1; 9 bases are shared with TRBD1. With 6 bases clipped from V and 6 bases from J, the junction kept 13 bases outside the gene matches. Germline CDR1 is SGHNT and CDR2 is YYREEE (reference sequence). This CDR3 contains 16 residues. CDR3 protein: CASNPPGDRGFNEQFL. For the CDR3, the DNA is TGTGCCAGCAACCCACCCGGCGACAGGGGGTTCAATGAGCAGTTCTTA.

Points on this clonotype: A much more abundant neighbour one base away suggests this may be a read error. V gene TRBV28 combines with J gene TRBJ2-1; no reliable D call. CDR3 length: 14 residues. Germline assignment: CDR1 MDHEN and CDR2 SYDVKM. This CDR3 is CVSSFSDSYNEQFF. The CDR3 bases are TGTGTCAGCAGTTTCTCGGACTCCTACAATGAGCAGTTCTTC.

As for this clonotype: Since the CDR3 does not end with the conserved phenylalanine or tryptophan, this likely comes from a read error. The DNA is left out, because the CDR3 cannot be placed on it with certainty; the CDR3 is given as TCRdb lists it. The chain links TRBV29-1 to TRBJ2-4; the table gives TRBD1 as D, unverified against the DNA. Both ends counted, the CDR3 spans 12 residues. In germline, CDR1 is SQVTM, CDR2 ANQGSEA. The CDR3 sequence is CIVEEDLGQGNL.

As to this clonotype: Mismatch with germline at one junction end may stem from a read error. The J gene is TRBJ1-2, the V gene TRBV4-2; no reliable D call. The CDR3 is made up of 14 amino acids. In germline, CDR1 is LGHNA, CDR2 YNFKEQ. The CDR3 coding sequence is TGTGCCAGCAGCCAAGGACACCGATACTATAGCTACACCTTC. Translating gives CASSQGHRYYSYTF.

Note on this clonotype: Since a much larger clone is just one base distant, this may be a read error. The rearrangement joins TRBV19 to TRBJ1-5; D is undetermined. CDR1 LNHDA and CDR2 SQIVND come from the germline V gene (reference sequence). This CDR3 contains 17 residues. Trimming removed 8 bases at V and 6 bases at J, with 26 bases between. In nucleotides, the CDR3 is TGTGCCAGTTTACCGGGAGAACGCCCATCCTCGGCTCAGCCCCAGCATTTT. Its translation is CASLPGERPSSAQPQHF.

The chain uses TRBV29-1 and TRBJ2-7; no firm D call. V shed 0 bases and J shed 0 bases, with 15 bases lying between them. Germline lookup yields CDR1 SQVTM and CDR2 ANQGSEA. The CDR3 is made up of 16 amino acids. CDR3 nucleotides: TGCAGCGTTGAAGAGACGGCAGCTGATCACTCCTACGAGCAGTACTTC. Its protein product is CSVEETAADHSYEQYF.

In its sample, this clonotype was seen many times. The chain recombines TRBV6-6 with TRBJ2-7, with no clear D. Germline CDR1 MNHNY, CDR2 SVGAGI (reference sequence). The CDR3 loop spans 14 amino acids. V was cut by 6 bases and J by 0 bases, with 12 bases left in between. CDR3 region: CASSARTYSYEQYF. DNA for the CDR3: TGTGCCAGCAGCGCCCGTACATACTCCTACGAGCAGTACTTC.

This clonotype occurred once. The chain joins TRBV11-2 to TRBJ2-1; D tentatively reads TRBD1 or TRBD2 (6 bases each). The CDR3 length is 12 residues. The germline V and J ends were trimmed by 9 bases and 14 bases, with 20 bases remaining between them. Germline values: CDR1 SGHAT, CDR2 FQNNGV. CDR3 coding DNA: TGTGCCAGTACTAGAGGGGGGCTACTTGAGTTCTTC. This gives the protein CASTRGGLLEFF.

With regard to this clonotype: One junction end does not reproduce the germline sequence, and a read error may be involved. The CDR3 region has the DNA TGTGCCAGCAGCTCGCTCGGACAGGGAAAGCGCCAAGAGACCCCGTACTTC. Protein: CASSSLGQGKRQETPYF. The V and J genes are TRBV11-2 and TRBJ2-5; 8 nucleotides align to TRBD1. This CDR3 has 17 amino acids. Germline CDR1 SGHAT, CDR2 FQNNGV.

This chain uses TRBV6-5 with TRBJ2-1; D is perhaps TRBD2 (5 bases). Deletions cut 10 bases from V and 11 bases from J, with 24 bases between. The CDR3 consists of 14 residues. Germline V gives CDR1 MNHEY, CDR2 SVGAGI. CDR3 in amino acids: CANSPGGGRNKQFF. For the CDR3, the DNA is TGTGCCAACAGCCCCGGTGGCGGGCGGAATAAGCAGTTCTTC.

V gene TRBV6-4 combines with J gene TRBJ2-1; 8 bases match TRBD2. The junction had 14 bases not matched to a gene; V was cut back by 1 base and J by 6 bases. CDR3 length equals 18 residues. Germline assignment: CDR1 MRHNA and CDR2 SNTAGT. This CDR3 is CASSDFPLAGPNFNEQFF. CDR3 sequence (DNA): TGTGCCAGCAGTGACTTCCCATTAGCGGGACCCAATTTCAATGAGCAGTTCTTC.

V usage is TRBV5-1 and J usage is TRBJ2-5; 9 bases match TRBD2. V was pared by 6 bases and J by 5 bases, with 23 bases of the junction left unmatched. The CDR3 covers 19 residues. Germline V gives CDR1 SGHRS, CDR2 YFSETQ. CDR3 DNA sequence: TGCGCCAGCAACCTCTGGTTGCAGGCGGGACTAGCTGGGACGGAGACCCAGTACTTC. The encoded protein is CASNLWLQAGLAGTETQYF.

Note on this clonotype: An end of the junction does not agree with germline; a read error may underlie this. V gene TRBV6-6 combines with J gene TRBJ2-3, with 8 bases that match TRBD1. Germline values: CDR1 MNHNY, CDR2 SVGAGI (reference sequence). The CDR3 loop spans 15 amino acids. The CDR3 region is CACSSSRTGKKTQYF. Here the CDR3 DNA reads TGTGCCTGCAGTTCCTCCAGGACAGGGAAGAAGACACAGTATTTT.

As to this clonotype: A junction boundary mismatches the germline segment, possibly from a read error. DNA of the CDR3: TGCAGCGTTAAGAACGGAGGGACCCAGCACTTC. This encodes CSVKNGGTQHF. This rearrangement joins TRBV29-1 to TRBJ2-5, with TRBD2 as a possible D gene (6 bases). Germline CDR1 is SQVTM and CDR2 is ANQGSEA. The CDR3 loop spans 11 amino acids.

On this clonotype: One end of the junction is discordant with germline, which a read error may explain. V and J are TRBV12-3 or TRBV12-4 and TRBJ1-5; D gene uncertain. The CDR3 extends over 17 amino acids. Written as DNA, the CDR3 is TGTGCTAGCAGTCCACCTTCGTGGGATAGAGGCAATCAGCCCAAGCATTTT. Translation gives CASSPPSWDRGNQPKHF.

With regard to this clonotype: This may arise from a read error, as a much more abundant clone is one base away. J is TRBJ2-3 and V is TRBV14; TRBD1 or TRBD2 may be the D gene (6 bases each). Germline CDR1 is SGHDN and CDR2 is FVKESK. CDR3 length: 15 amino acids. CDR3 amino acids: CASSQDRGGTDKQYF. The CDR3 nucleotides are TGTGCCAGCAGCCAAGACAGGGGAGGCACAGATAAGCAGTATTTT.